The T cell receptor (beta chain) described here comes from a study of blood T cell repertoires in COVID-19. Study-wide context: COVID-19 samples, acute and convalescent, were from the United States, Italy and Spain. T cells, B-cell-depleted T cells, or PBMCs provided the cDNA or gDNA that served as material.

In the source study's methods: It was from reference gene primer amplification that nucleated cell counts were estimated. Libraries were prepared by immunoSEQ multiplex PCR; TCRdb keeps only in-frame clonotypes and omits some of them. The V and J calls and clone size are taken from that table; D and trimming were inferred from the DNA. The repertoire has 100,000 to 140,000 clones, 88% of them found once; the top ten carry approximately 6.8%. The CDR3 totals 14 residues. Per germline, CDR1 SNHLY and CDR2 FYNNEI. Trimming removed 6 bases from V and 2 bases from J, with 13 bases in between. The sample was peripheral blood. This clonotype was obtained from a man aged 45-60 years with active or convalescent COVID-19. The chain links TRBV2 to TRBJ1-1; D is perhaps TRBD1 (6 bases). The CDR3, as DNA: TGTGCCAGCAGGGCCGGGGGGGCAAACACTGAAGCTTTCTTT. Translated, it gives CASRAGGANTEAFF.